One sample yielded the 16 T cell receptor beta chains listed below, sequenced in a study of blood T cell repertoires in COVID-19. Only in-frame clones appear in the TCRdb table, and some are missing; sequencing was by immunoSEQ multiplex PCR. The sample includes 70,000 to 100,000 clones, over 75% seen only once; the top ten take 40% to 55%. Sequenced sample: peripheral blood. The receptors here all came from a human donor in a cohort sampled during active COVID-19.

The rearrangement uses TRBV2 and TRBJ2-7; 11 nucleotides align to TRBD1. CDR1 and CDR2 (germline): SNHLY, FYNNEI. CDR3 length: 14 residues. The trim removed 5 bases at V and 5 bases at J, leaving 5 bases unmatched. DNA of the CDR3: TGTGCCAGCAGTAGGGACAGGGGGAAGAACGAGCAGTACTTC. Its protein is CASSRDRGKNEQYF.

This chain joins TRBV5-4 and TRBJ1-2; D gene uncertain. The CDR3 is 13 residues long. Trimming stripped 0 bases from V and 8 bases from J, with 11 bases between. Germline assignment: CDR1 SGHNT and CDR2 YYREEE (reference sequence). The chain's CDR3 is CASSLELAGGYTF. The DNA for the CDR3 is TGTGCCAGCAGCTTGGAGCTGGCGGGGGGCTACACCTTC.

The rearrangement joins TRBV6-2 or TRBV6-3 to TRBJ1-5; D not resolved. The V gene's germline CDR1 is MNHEY and CDR2 SVGEGT. The CDR3 extends over 13 amino acids. V lost 5 bases, J lost 1 base, and 6 bases lay in between. The CDR3 loop reads CASSTRSNQPQHF. As DNA, the CDR3 is TGTGCCAGCAGTACGCGCAGCAATCAGCCCCAGCATTTT.

The CDR3, as DNA: TGTGCCAGTAACCCGGGGGGGCCTTGGAACAATGAGCAGTTCTTC. This translates into CASNPGGPWNNEQFF. The chain recombines TRBV19 with TRBJ2-1, with 8 bases lining up with TRBD2. The CDR3 sequence is 15 residues long. J was trimmed by 5 bases and V by 7 bases; bases with no gene match: 10. Germline V gene sequence: CDR1 LNHDA, CDR2 SQIVND (reference sequence).

This chain connects TRBV3-1 (or the pseudogene TRBV3-2) to TRBJ2-3; 10 bases fit TRBD2. V lost 2 bases to trimming and J lost 0 bases; unmatched junction nucleotides: 14. Germline V gene data show CDR1 as LGHDT and CDR2 as YNNKEL (reference sequence). This CDR3 is 20 amino acids long. The CDR3 DNA follows: TGTGCCAGCAGCCAAATGAGCCTAGCGGGAGAATTTTGGAGCACAGATACGCAGTATTTT. Translating gives CASSQMSLAGEFWSTDTQYF.

The chain has TRBV12-3 or TRBV12-4 and TRBJ2-1; weak D call: TRBD1 (6 bases). This CDR3 region has 13 residues. Trimming pared 6 bases from V and 8 bases from J, leaving 14 bases between. The CDR3 spells CASRETGPYEQFF. The CDR3 bases are TGTGCCAGCAGAGAGACAGGCCCTTATGAGCAGTTCTTC.

V usage is TRBV19 and J usage is TRBJ2-7, with TRBD2 matching over 9 bases. Germline V CDR1 and CDR2: LNHDA, SQIVND (reference sequence). There are 14 residues in the CDR3. V shed 1 base and J 3 bases; nucleotides not matched to a gene: 1. This CDR3 reads CASSIGLADYEQYF. DNA for the CDR3: TGTGCCAGTAGTATAGGACTAGCGGACTACGAGCAGTACTTC.

As for this clone: A junction boundary mismatches the germline segment, possibly from a read error. The chain uses TRBV19 and TRBJ2-1; D is uncertain. The CDR3 consists of 13 residues. Germline V gives CDR1 LNHDA, CDR2 SQIVND (reference sequence). The CDR3 here is CASTAQKYNFKLF. As DNA, the CDR3 is TGTGCCAGTACAGCACAGAAGTACAATTTTAAGCTCTTC.

The gene calls are TRBV9 and TRBJ2-5; D is possibly TRBD2 (6 bases). The CDR3 contains 12 residues. CDR1 and CDR2 from the germline V gene are SGDLS and YYNGEE. The V end lost 2 bases, the J end lost 4 bases, and 6 bases lay between the germline ends. CDR3 nucleotides: TGTGCCAGCAGCGTCGGGGGAGAGACCCAGTACTTC. This gives the protein CASSVGGETQYF.

The chain employs TRBV7-2 and TRBJ2-7, with 10 bases identical to TRBD1. The CDR3 runs to 16 residues. Germline values: CDR1 SGHTA, CDR2 FQGNSA. The trim removed 1 base at V and 2 bases at J, leaving 5 bases unmatched. In DNA form, the CDR3 reads TGTGCCAGCAGCTTAGGCCCCGGACAGGGGGCCTACGAGCAGTACTTC. Amino acids: CASSLGPGQGAYEQYF.

This rearrangement joins TRBV5-1 to TRBJ2-5; 8 nucleotides line up with TRBD1. CDR3 length: 17 residues. V shed 4 bases, J shed 5 bases, and the junction held 16 bases outside the gene matches. Germline V gene data show CDR1 as SGHRS and CDR2 as YFSETQ. The CDR3 protein is CASSQGQGGGHGETQYF. As DNA, the CDR3 is TGCGCCAGCAGCCAAGGACAGGGTGGGGGACATGGGGAGACCCAGTACTTC.

This clone turned up a few times. The chain carries TRBV6-5 and TRBJ1-5; TRBD1 might be the D (6 bases). V gave up 6 bases and J gave up 2 bases, with 14 bases separating them. CDR3 size: 15 residues. Per the germline V gene, CDR1 is MNHEY and CDR2 is SVGAGI. The CDR3 DNA sequence: TGTGCCAGCAGCGCGGCGGGGGCGGGCAATCAGCCCCAGCATTTT. Protein sequence: CASSAAGAGNQPQHF.

The chain recombines TRBV2 with TRBJ2-3; the D gene is possibly TRBD2 (5 bases). This CDR3 contains 16 residues. The germline V and J ends were trimmed by 5 bases and 2 bases, with 17 bases remaining between them. CDR1 and CDR2 from the germline V gene are SNHLY and FYNNEI. The DNA of the CDR3 is TGTGCCAGCAGTATTGGACTTTCTAGAGACACAGATACGCAGTATTTT. Residues: CASSIGLSRDTDTQYF.

This chain joins TRBV15 and TRBJ2-2; no clear D. Per germline, CDR1 LNHNV and CDR2 YYDKDF (reference sequence). The CDR3 is 13 residues long. Trimming removed 0 bases from V and 5 bases from J, with 4 bases in between. CDR3 bases: TGTGCCACCAGCAGAGACTTAACCGGGGAGCTGTTTTTT. Its protein is CATSRDLTGELFF.

The chain recombines TRBV6-6 with TRBJ2-7, with 11 bases identical to TRBD2. This CDR3 comprises 14 residues. CDR1 is MNHNY, CDR2 SVGAGI, per germline (reference sequence). V lost 5 bases to trimming and J lost 3 bases; unmatched junction nucleotides: 3. The chain's CDR3 is CASSQLAGDYEQYF. In nucleotides, the CDR3 is TGTGCCAGCAGTCAACTAGCGGGGGACTACGAGCAGTACTTC.

This clone was detected a few times. The chain joins TRBV15 to TRBJ1-5; D is unresolved. CDR1 and CDR2 from the germline V gene are LNHNV and YYDKDF (reference sequence). This CDR3 is 15 amino acids long. Trimming removed 0 bases from V and 8 bases from J, with 14 bases in between. The CDR3 here is CATSRDGQDGEPQHF. The CDR3 DNA reads as TGTGCCACCAGCAGAGATGGGCAGGACGGGGAGCCCCAGCATTTT.